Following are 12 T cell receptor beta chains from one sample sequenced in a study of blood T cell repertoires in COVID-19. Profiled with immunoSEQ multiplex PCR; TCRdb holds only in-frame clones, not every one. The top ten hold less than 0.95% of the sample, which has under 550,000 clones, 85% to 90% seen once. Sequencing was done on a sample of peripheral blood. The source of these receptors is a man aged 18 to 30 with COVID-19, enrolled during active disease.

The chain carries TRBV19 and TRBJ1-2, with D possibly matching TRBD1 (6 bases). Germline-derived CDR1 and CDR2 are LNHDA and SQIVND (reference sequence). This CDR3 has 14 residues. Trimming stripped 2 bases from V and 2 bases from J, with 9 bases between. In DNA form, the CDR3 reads TGTGCCAGTAGTATACGAGGACAGAACTATGGCTACACCTTC. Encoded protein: CASSIRGQNYGYTF.

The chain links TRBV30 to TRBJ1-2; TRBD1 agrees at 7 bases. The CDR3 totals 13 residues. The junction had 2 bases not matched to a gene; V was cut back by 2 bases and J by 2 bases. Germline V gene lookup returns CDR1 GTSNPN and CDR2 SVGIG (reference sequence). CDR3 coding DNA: TGTGCCTGGAGTCCGACAGGGAACTATGGCTACACCTTC. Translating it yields CAWSPTGNYGYTF.

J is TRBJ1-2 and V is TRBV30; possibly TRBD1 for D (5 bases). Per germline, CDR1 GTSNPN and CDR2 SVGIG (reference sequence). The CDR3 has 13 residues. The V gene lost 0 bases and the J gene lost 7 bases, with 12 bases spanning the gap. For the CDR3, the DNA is TGTGCCTGGAGTGTCGGCCGGGGGAGTGGCTACACCTTC. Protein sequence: CAWSVGRGSGYTF.

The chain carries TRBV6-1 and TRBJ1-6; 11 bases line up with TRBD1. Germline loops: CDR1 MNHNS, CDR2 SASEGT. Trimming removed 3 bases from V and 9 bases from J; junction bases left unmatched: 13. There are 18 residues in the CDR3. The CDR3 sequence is CASSEGPRTGGLSSPLHF. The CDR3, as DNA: TGTGCCAGCAGTGAGGGTCCGCGGACAGGGGGCCTCAGTTCACCCCTCCACTTT.

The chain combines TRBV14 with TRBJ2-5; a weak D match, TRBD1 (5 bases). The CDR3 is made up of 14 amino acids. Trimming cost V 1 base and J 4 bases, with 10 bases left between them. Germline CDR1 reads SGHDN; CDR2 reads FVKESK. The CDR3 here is CASSQGVTVETQYF. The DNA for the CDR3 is TGTGCCAGCAGCCAAGGGGTGACAGTAGAGACCCAGTACTTC.

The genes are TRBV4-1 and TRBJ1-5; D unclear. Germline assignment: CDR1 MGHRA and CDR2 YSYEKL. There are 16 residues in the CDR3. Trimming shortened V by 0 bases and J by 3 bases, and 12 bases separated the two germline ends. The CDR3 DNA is TGCGCCAGCAGCCAAGACGATACGGGAGCCAATCAGCCCCAGCATTTT. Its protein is CASSQDDTGANQPQHF.

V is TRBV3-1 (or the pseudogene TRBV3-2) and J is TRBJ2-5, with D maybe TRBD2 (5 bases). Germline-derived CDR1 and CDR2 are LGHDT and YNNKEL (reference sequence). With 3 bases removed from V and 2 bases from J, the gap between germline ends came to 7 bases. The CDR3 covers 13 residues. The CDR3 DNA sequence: TGTGCCAGCAGCCAGCTAGCTCAAGAGACCCAGTACTTC. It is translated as CASSQLAQETQYF.

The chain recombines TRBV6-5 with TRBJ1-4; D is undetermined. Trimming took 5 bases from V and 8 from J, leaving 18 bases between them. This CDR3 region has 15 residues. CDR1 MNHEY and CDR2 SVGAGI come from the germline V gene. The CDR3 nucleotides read TGTGCCAGCAGTCATGAATCGCGGAGCTCGGAAAAACTGTTTTTT. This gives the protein CASSHESRSSEKLFF.

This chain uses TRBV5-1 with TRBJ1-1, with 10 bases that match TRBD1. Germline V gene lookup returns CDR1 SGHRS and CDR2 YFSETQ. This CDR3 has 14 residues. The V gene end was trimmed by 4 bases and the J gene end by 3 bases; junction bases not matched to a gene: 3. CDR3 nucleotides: TGCGCCAGCAGCCGCGGACAGGGGGACACTGAAGCTTTCTTT. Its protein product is CASSRGQGDTEAFF.

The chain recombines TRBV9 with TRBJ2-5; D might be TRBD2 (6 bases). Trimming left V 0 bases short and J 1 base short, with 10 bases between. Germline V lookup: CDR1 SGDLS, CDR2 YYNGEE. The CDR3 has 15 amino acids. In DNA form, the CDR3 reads TGTGCCAGCAGCGTAGAGGGACTCAGCCAAGAGACCCAGTACTTC. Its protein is CASSVEGLSQETQYF.

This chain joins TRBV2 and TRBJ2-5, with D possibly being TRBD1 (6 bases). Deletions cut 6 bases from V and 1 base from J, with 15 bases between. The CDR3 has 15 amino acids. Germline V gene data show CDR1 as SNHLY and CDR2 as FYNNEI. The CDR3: CASRAPTGSQETQYF. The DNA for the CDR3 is TGTGCCAGCAGGGCCCCGACAGGATCCCAAGAGACCCAGTACTTC.

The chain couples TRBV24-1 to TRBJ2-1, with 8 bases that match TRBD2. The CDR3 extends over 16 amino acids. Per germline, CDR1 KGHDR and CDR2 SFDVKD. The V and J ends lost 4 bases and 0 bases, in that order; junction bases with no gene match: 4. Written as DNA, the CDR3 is TGTGCCACCAGTGAGTCGACTAGCGACTCCTACAATGAGCAGTTCTTC. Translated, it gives CATSESTSDSYNEQFF.